This is a list of T cell receptor beta chains from one sample in a study of cytomegalovirus exposure and HLA in healthy donors. Using immunoSEQ multiplex PCR, the repertoire was profiled, and TCRdb retains in-frame clones only, with some absent. The data contain tens of thousands of clones, approximately 85% of them seen just once; the ten biggest clones take up about 6.7%. The sample consisted of PBMCs. Every receptor here comes from a woman aged 30 to 39 in good health and CMV-seronegative. Each CDR3 is given with its conserved first and last residue. Fields, in order: D gene, J gene, V gene, clone size, CDR3 protein, CDR3 DNA. A D gene is named only where the DNA matches it firmly. Size is stated for part of the rows, as once, few or many counts, or as a class when the clone is expanded.

>NA|TRBJ1-2|TRBV5-6|NA
CASTAGYNYGYTF
TGTGCCAGCACCGCGGGGTATAACTATGGCTACACCTTC
>TRBD1|TRBJ1-2|TRBV4-2|once
CASSLDRGDGYTF
TGTGCCAGCAGCCTCGACAGGGGGGATGGCTACACCTTC
>TRBD1|TRBJ2-7|TRBV7-8|NA
CASSWGQGAYEQYF
TGTGCCAGCAGCTGGGGACAGGGGGCCTACGAGCAGTACTTC
>TRBD1|TRBJ1-1|TRBV19|few
CASSISLGTGGTEAFF
TGTGCCAGTAGTATAAGCCTTGGGACAGGGGGCACTGAAGCTTTCTTT
>NA|TRBJ2-7|TRBV6-5|NA
CASSWGGAAYEQYF
TGTGCCAGCAGTTGGGGCGGGGCAGCCTACGAGCAGTACTTC
>NA|TRBJ2-1|TRBV29-1|NA
CSVEASAVSEQFF
TGCAGCGTTGAAGCTAGCGCCGTTAGTGAGCAGTTCTTC
>NA|TRBJ2-1|TRBV28|NA
CASRYRSSYNEQFF
TGTGCCAGCAGATACAGGAGCTCCTACAATGAGCAGTTCTTC
>TRBD2|TRBJ2-5|TRBV7-2|NA
CASSREREDLETQYF
TGTGCCAGCAGCCGGGAGCGGGAGGATCTCGAGACCCAGTACTTC
>NA|TRBJ1-5|TRBV5-6|NA
CASSEGSNQPQHF
TGTGCCAGCTCAGAGGGCAGCAATCAGCCCCAGCATTTT
>TRBD2|TRBJ2-2|TRBV2|NA
CASRAIGGTNTGELFF
TGTGCCAGCAGGGCGATCGGGGGGACCAACACCGGGGAGCTGTTTTTT
>TRBD2|TRBJ2-5|TRBV5-1|NA
CASSLSSGEETQYF
TGCGCCAGCAGCTTGTCTAGCGGAGAAGAGACCCAGTACTTC
>TRBD2|TRBJ2-4|TRBV28|NA
CASSRGGKNIQYF
TGTGCCAGCAGTCGGGGGGGAAAAAACATTCAGTACTTC
>NA|TRBJ1-1|TRBV29-1|NA
CSVEQRLSRYTEAFF
TGCAGCGTTGAACAGCGCCTTTCAAGGTACACTGAAGCTTTCTTT
>NA|TRBJ2-6|TRBV27|NA
CASSPSGANVLTF
TGTGCCAGCAGCCCGTCTGGGGCCAACGTCCTGACTTTC
>TRBD1|TRBJ2-7|TRBV29-1|NA
CSAGGTGGRGSSYEQYF
TGCAGCGCCGGGGGGACAGGGGGCAGGGGAAGCTCCTACGAGCAGTACTTC
>NA|TRBJ1-2|TRBV29-1|NA
CSVRADHYGYTF
TGCAGCGTGAGGGCAGACCACTATGGCTACACCTTC
>NA|TRBJ1-2|TRBV28|NA
CASSWWTSKDGYTF
TGTGCCAGCAGCTGGTGGACATCGAAGGATGGCTACACCTTC
>TRBD2|TRBJ2-1|TRBV18|once
CASSPPTSGGPSNEQFF
TGTGCCAGCTCACCACCTACGTCGGGAGGGCCCTCCAATGAGCAGTTCTTC
>TRBD1|TRBJ1-2|TRBV28|NA
CASSRPIGQGVYGYTF
TGTGCCAGCAGTCGCCCGATAGGACAGGGGGTCTATGGCTACACCTTC
>NA|TRBJ1-2|TRBV28|NA
CASSPFQAGWSIGYTF
TGTGCCAGCAGTCCGTTCCAGGCAGGGTGGTCGATTGGCTACACCTTC
>TRBD1|TRBJ1-2|TRBV10-1|once
CASSGQGGYGYTF
TGCGCCAGCAGTGGACAGGGCGGCTATGGCTACACCTTC
>NA|TRBJ1-1|TRBV2|NA
CASCLGGGTEAFF
TGTGCCAGCTGCCTCGGGGGTGGCACTGAAGCTTTCTTT
>TRBD2|TRBJ2-2|TRBV9|NA
CASSGTSGRVAGELFF
TGTGCCAGCAGCGGGACTAGCGGGAGGGTAGCCGGGGAGCTGTTTTTT
>NA|TRBJ2-5|TRBV19|NA
CASSREAGETQYF
TGTGCCAGTAGTAGGGAGGCGGGGGAGACCCAGTACTTC
>TRBD1|TRBJ2-7|TRBV7-6|NA
CASSSRDSKKYSYEQYF
TGTGCCAGCAGCTCCCGGGACAGCAAAAAATACTCCTACGAGCAGTACTTC
>NA|TRBJ2-2|TRBV28|NA
CASSSYYSNTGELFF
TGTGCCAGCAGTTCCTACTACTCGAACACCGGGGAGCTGTTTTTT
>TRBD1|TRBJ1-4|TRBV5-4|NA
CASTEYGTGENEKLFF
TGTGCCAGCACCGAATACGGGACAGGGGAGAATGAAAAACTGTTTTTT
>NA|TRBJ1-1|TRBV7-9|few
CASSIERGDTEAFF
TGTGCCAGCAGCATTGAGCGGGGGGACACTGAAGCTTTCTTT
>TRBD2|TRBJ2-1|TRBV5-1|NA
CASSSGLAGSSYNEQFF
TGCGCCAGCAGCTCGGGACTAGCGGGCTCCTCCTACAATGAGCAGTTCTTC
>NA|TRBJ2-1|TRBV27|NA
CASSSPPPYEQFF
TGTGCCAGCAGTTCTCCCCCTCCCTATGAGCAGTTCTTC
>TRBD2|TRBJ2-7|TRBV5-1|NA
CASSRTSGNTYEQYF
TGCGCCAGCAGCCGGACTAGCGGGAATACCTACGAGCAGTACTTC
>NA|TRBJ2-3|TRBV15|NA
CATSRDLEGYTDTQYF
TGTGCCACCAGCAGAGATCTAGAGGGCTATACAGATACGCAGTATTTT
>NA|TRBJ2-7|TRBV6-6|once
CASRQQGGPPYEQYF
TGTGCCAGCAGGCAACAGGGTGGGCCGCCCTACGAGCAGTACTTC
>NA|TRBJ1-5|TRBV29-1|NA
CSVEVTSNQPQHF
TGCAGCGTTGAAGTGACAAGCAATCAGCCCCAGCATTTT
>NA|TRBJ2-3|TRBV28|NA
CAINVGQKSDTQYF
TGTGCCATCAATGTCGGTCAAAAGTCGGATACGCAGTATTTT